What follows are 21 T cell receptor beta chains derived from one specimen sequenced in a study of OX40 agonist ivuxolimab in advanced cancers. Repertoires were generated with immunoSEQ multiplex PCR, while TCRdb's copy carries only in-frame clones and drops some. The sample has 35,000 to 45,000 clones; about four fifths are singletons. The specimen was CD4+ or CD8+ T cells sorted from blood, collected in a trial of the OX40 agonist ivuxolimab. The origin of the receptors is an adult with an advanced solid tumor such as melanoma, head and neck, liver or kidney cancer.

The gene calls are TRBV4-3 and TRBJ1-3; D gene uncertain. Germline V gene sequence: CDR1 LGHNA, CDR2 YSLEER. With 1 base removed from V and 0 bases from J, the gap between germline ends came to 10 bases. The CDR3 length is 16 residues. The CDR3 coding sequence is TGCGCCAGCAGCCAAGGAACACTAGGCTCTGGAAACACCATATATTTT. Translated: CASSQGTLGSGNTIYF.

In this sample, this clone turned up a few times. The chain uses TRBV7-6 and TRBJ2-7; 7 nucleotides line up with TRBD2. The CDR3 has 20 residues. Germline V gives CDR1 SGHVS, CDR2 FNYEAQ. V dropped 3 bases and J dropped 2; count of bases not matched to a gene: 22. CDR3 sequence reads: CASSFNVPSARGDFTYEQYF. In DNA form, the CDR3 reads TGTGCCAGCAGCTTTAACGTTCCCTCAGCACGGGGGGACTTTACCTACGAGCAGTACTTC.

To note about this clone: Mismatch with germline at one junction end may stem from a read error. The chain joins TRBV6-5 to TRBJ2-5; no firm D call. The J call may not be correct, given that the DNA end is closer to TRBJ2-7. The CDR3 contains 15 residues. The germline V gene encodes CDR1 MNHEY and CDR2 SVGAGI. The CDR3 DNA reads as TGTGCCAGCAGTAACTCAGGTTCAAGGCCCTACGAGCAGTACTTC. The encoded protein is CASSNSGSRPYEQYF.

V and J are TRBV5-5 and TRBJ2-7, with 9 bases fitting TRBD1. The CDR3 contains 17 residues. Germline V gene lookup returns CDR1 SGHKS and CDR2 YYEKEE (reference sequence). The V gene end was trimmed by 1 base and the J gene end by 4 bases; junction bases not matched to a gene: 12. Here the CDR3 reads CASSLPPLGQGTYEQYF. CDR3 bases: TGTGCCAGCAGCTTGCCGCCTCTTGGACAGGGGACGTACGAGCAGTACTTC.

The V and J genes are TRBV25-1 and TRBJ1-1; D remains ambiguous. The V gene's germline CDR1 is MGHDK and CDR2 SYGVNS. This CDR3 spans 11 amino acids. V dropped 8 bases and J dropped 8 bases, with 12 bases sitting between them. In nucleotides, the CDR3 is TGTGCCAGCGTAGGGAGGGCCGAAGCTTTCTTT. Translating it yields CASVGRAEAFF.

CDR3 coding DNA: TGTGCCAGCAGTTACCAGGGGGCGAACACCGGGGAGCTGTTTTTT. It codes for CASSYQGANTGELFF. The J gene is TRBJ2-2, the V gene TRBV6-5, with 7 positions matching TRBD1. V trimming: 2 bases; J trimming: 0 bases; junction bases outside the gene matches: 0. CDR1 and CDR2 from the germline V gene are MNHEY and SVGAGI. The length of the CDR3 is 15 residues.

The chain employs TRBV10-3 and TRBJ1-1; D might be TRBD1 (5 bases). The CDR3 totals 14 residues. V was pared by 3 bases and J by 5 bases, with 13 bases between. The germline CDR1 and CDR2 sequences are ENHRY and SYGVKD. Here the CDR3 DNA reads TGTGCCATCAGTGACCCGGGAAGGGGTACTGAAGCTTTCTTT. This sequence encodes CAISDPGRGTEAFF.

This rearrangement joins TRBV7-9 to TRBJ1-2; no clear D. CDR1 SEHNR and CDR2 FQNEAQ come from the germline V gene (reference sequence). The V end was cut by 3 bases, the J end by 8 bases, with 10 bases between. The CDR3 length is 12 residues. DNA for the CDR3: TGTGCCAGCAGCTTCCCGGGCGCCGGCTACACCTTC. Residues: CASSFPGAGYTF. Complete variable domain (other parts from reference TRBV7-9 and TRBJ1-2): DTGVSQNPRHKITKRGQNVTFRCDPISEHNRLYWYRQTLGQGPEFLTYFQNEAQLEKSRLLSDRFSAERPKGSFSTLEIQRTEQGDSAMYLCASSFPGAGYTFGSGTRLTVV.

This chain uses TRBV21-1 with TRBJ2-2; TRBD1 was called by the table and not checked on the DNA. TRBV21-1 is a known pseudogene. There are 18 residues in the CDR3. CDR3 nucleotide sequence: TGTGCCAGCCGCTTGCAGGGACAGGGGGCGCAGGACACCGGGGAGCTGTTTTTT. As protein: CASRLQGQGAQDTGELFF.

The gene calls are TRBV27 and TRBJ2-2, with D possibly being TRBD2 (5 bases). CDR1 MNHEY and CDR2 SMNVEV come from the germline V gene (reference sequence). There are 13 residues in the CDR3. V lost 4 bases and J lost 5, with 8 bases in between. CDR3 nucleotide sequence: TGTGCCAGCAGTTCCGGGAAGACCGGGGAGCTGTTTTTT. This translates into CASSSGKTGELFF.

V and J are TRBV15 and TRBJ1-5; 7 positions agree with TRBD1. The CDR3 loop spans 15 amino acids. CDR1 is LNHNV and CDR2 is YYDKDF in the germline V gene (reference sequence). V trimming: 0 bases; J trimming: 6 bases; junction bases outside the gene matches: 5. The CDR3 nucleotides are TGTGCCACCAGCAGAGATACGACAGGGCGTCAGCCCCAGCATTTT. Translated: CATSRDTTGRQPQHF.

V and J are TRBV19 and TRBJ2-3; D not resolved. Trimming shortened V by 0 bases and J by 0 bases, and 13 bases separated the two germline ends. Per germline, CDR1 LNHDA and CDR2 SQIVND (reference sequence). The CDR3 has 17 amino acids. CDR3 residues: CASSIDVPRASTDTQYF. CDR3 nucleotide sequence: TGTGCCAGTAGTATAGACGTCCCTAGGGCGAGCACAGATACGCAGTATTTT.

The gene calls are TRBV18 and TRBJ2-7; 9 bases are a match to TRBD2. This CDR3 has 16 residues. Losses at the gene ends were 3 bases for V and 5 bases for J; bases not matched to a gene: 11. The germline V gene has CDR1 KGHSH and CDR2 LQKENI. CDR3 in amino acids: CASSPMGGRVENEQYF. The CDR3 nucleotides read TGTGCCAGCTCACCGATGGGCGGGAGGGTTGAGAACGAGCAGTACTTC.

The chain is built from TRBV27 and TRBJ2-1; D may match TRBD1 or TRBD2 (6 bases each). The V and J ends lost 3 bases and 6 bases respectively, with 12 bases between them. The CDR3 totals 14 residues. CDR1 is MNHEY, CDR2 SMNVEV, per germline (reference sequence). The DNA of the CDR3 is TGTGCCAGCAGTTTGGTGGGGGGCCCCAATGAGCAGTTCTTC. The encoded protein is CASSLVGGPNEQFF.

J is TRBJ1-2 and V is TRBV27, with unresolved D. Trimming took off 5 bases at V and 2 bases at J, with 9 bases between the two ends. Germline CDR1 is MNHEY and CDR2 is SMNVEV (reference sequence). The CDR3 contains 13 residues. For the CDR3, the DNA is TGTGCCAGCAGTCCCGCCGAGAACTATGGCTACACCTTC. Translation: CASSPAENYGYTF.

V gene TRBV7-6 combines with J gene TRBJ2-2; D gene uncertain. The CDR3 sequence is 18 residues long. The germline V gene encodes CDR1 SGHVS and CDR2 FNYEAQ. With 3 bases removed from V and 1 base from J, the gap between germline ends came to 18 bases. CDR3 sequence (DNA): TGTGCCAGCAGCTTTTCTTACCCACTGGACCGGAACACCGGGGAGCTGTTTTTT. It yields the protein CASSFSYPLDRNTGELFF.

This sequence joins TRBV9 and TRBJ2-7; 11 nucleotides line up with TRBD1. Germline-derived CDR1 and CDR2 are SGDLS and YYNGEE. This CDR3 is 14 amino acids long. Trimming removed 4 bases from V and 7 bases from J; junction bases left unmatched: 7. The CDR3 DNA sequence: TGTGCCAGCAGCCGGACAGGGGGCCCCCTAGAGCAGTACTTC. It encodes CASSRTGGPLEQYF.

The rearrangement links TRBV15 to TRBJ1-5; D gene uncertain. V was pared by 5 bases and J by 1 base, with 12 bases between. This CDR3 is 15 amino acids long. The germline CDR1 and CDR2 sequences are LNHNV and YYDKDF (reference sequence). CDR3 region: CATSRERQSNQPQHF. The CDR3 DNA follows: TGTGCCACCAGCCGCGAGCGGCAGAGCAATCAGCCCCAGCATTTT.

This chain joins TRBV5-1 and TRBJ1-4, with unresolved D. Germline values: CDR1 SGHRS, CDR2 YFSETQ. The CDR3 has 14 residues. Trimming stripped 0 bases from V and 6 bases from J, with 9 bases between. DNA for the CDR3: TGCGCCAGCAGCTTGGGGGGTATGGATGAAAAACTGTTTTTT. Its protein is CASSLGGMDEKLFF.

The count of this clone is one. This chain uses TRBV4-3 with TRBJ2-1; 11 bases agree with TRBD2. The CDR3 extends over 14 amino acids. Germline V CDR1 and CDR2: LGHNA, YSLEER. Trimming at V came to 4 bases and at J to 7 bases, leaving 3 bases not matched to a gene. In nucleotides, the CDR3 is TGCGCCAGCAGCCCGACTAGCGGGACGAATGAGCAGTTCTTC. Translation: CASSPTSGTNEQFF.

The chain recombines TRBV15 with TRBJ2-5, with D uncertain. CDR3 length: 14 residues. V shed 1 base and J shed 2 bases, with 8 bases lying between them. CDR1 and CDR2 from the germline V gene are LNHNV and YYDKDF (reference sequence). DNA of the CDR3: TGTGCCACCAGCAGAGGTGGACCGCAAGAGACCCAGTACTTC. Translated, it gives CATSRGGPQETQYF.